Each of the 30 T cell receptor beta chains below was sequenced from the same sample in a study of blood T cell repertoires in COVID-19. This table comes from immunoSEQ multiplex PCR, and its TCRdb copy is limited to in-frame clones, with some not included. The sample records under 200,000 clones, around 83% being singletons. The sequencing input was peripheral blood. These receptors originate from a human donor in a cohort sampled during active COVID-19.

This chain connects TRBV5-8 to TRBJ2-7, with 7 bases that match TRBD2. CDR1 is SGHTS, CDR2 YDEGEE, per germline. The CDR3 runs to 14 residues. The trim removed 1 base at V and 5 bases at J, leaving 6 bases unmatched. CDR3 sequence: CASSLSGNRDEQYF. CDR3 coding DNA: TGTGCCAGCAGCTTGAGCGGGAACCGGGACGAGCAGTACTTC.

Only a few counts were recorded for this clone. CDR3 nucleotide sequence: TGTGCCAGCAGGGCCACAGGGAATTCACCCCTCCACTTT. It yields the protein CASRATGNSPLHF. The chain is built from TRBV6-5 and TRBJ1-6, with D possibly TRBD1 on 6 matching bases. The V gene lost 6 bases and the J gene lost 7 bases, with 10 bases spanning the gap. The CDR3 covers 13 residues. CDR1 is MNHEY and CDR2 is SVGAGI in the germline V gene.

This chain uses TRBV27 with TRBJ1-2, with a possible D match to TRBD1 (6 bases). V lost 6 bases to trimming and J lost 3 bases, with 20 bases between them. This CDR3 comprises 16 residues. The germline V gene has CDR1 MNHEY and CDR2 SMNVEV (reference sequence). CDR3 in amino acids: CASRPPQGLGHYGYTF. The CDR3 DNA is TGTGCCAGCAGACCCCCACAGGGTCTGGGGCACTATGGCTACACCTTC.

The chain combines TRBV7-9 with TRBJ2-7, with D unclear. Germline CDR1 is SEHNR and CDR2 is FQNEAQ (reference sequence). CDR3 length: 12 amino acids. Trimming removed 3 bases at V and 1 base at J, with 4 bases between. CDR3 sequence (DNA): TGTGCCAGCAGCTTCCAATCCTACGAGCAGTACTTC. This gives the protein CASSFQSYEQYF.

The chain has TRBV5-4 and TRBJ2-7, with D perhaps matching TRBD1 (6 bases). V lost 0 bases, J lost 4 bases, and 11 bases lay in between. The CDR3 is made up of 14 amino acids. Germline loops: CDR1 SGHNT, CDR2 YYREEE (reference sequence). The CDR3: CASSLEGGRYEQYF. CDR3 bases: TGTGCCAGCAGCTTGGAAGGGGGAAGGTACGAGCAGTACTTC.

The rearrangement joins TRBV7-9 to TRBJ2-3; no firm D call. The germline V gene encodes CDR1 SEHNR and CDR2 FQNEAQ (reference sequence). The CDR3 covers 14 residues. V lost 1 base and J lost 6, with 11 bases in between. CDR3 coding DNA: TGTGCCAGCAGCTTAGATCAGGTACCGGATACGCAGTATTTT. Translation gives CASSLDQVPDTQYF. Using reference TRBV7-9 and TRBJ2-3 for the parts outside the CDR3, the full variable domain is DTGVSQNPRHKITKRGQNVTFRCDPISEHNRLYWYRQTLGQGPEFLTYFQNEAQLEKSRLLSDRFSAERPKGSFSTLEIQRTEQGDSAMYLCASSLDQVPDTQYFGPGTRLTVL.

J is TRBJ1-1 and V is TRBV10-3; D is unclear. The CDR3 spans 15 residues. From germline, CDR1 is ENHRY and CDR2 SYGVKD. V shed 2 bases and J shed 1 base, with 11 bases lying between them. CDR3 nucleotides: TGTGCCATCAGTGAGAGTCGTGACAAGAACACTGAAGCTTTCTTT. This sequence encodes CAISESRDKNTEAFF.

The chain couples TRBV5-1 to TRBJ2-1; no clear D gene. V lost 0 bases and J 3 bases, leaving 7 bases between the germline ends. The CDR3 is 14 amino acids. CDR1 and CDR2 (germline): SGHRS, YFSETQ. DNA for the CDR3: TGCGCCAGCAGCTTGGCTACGTTCTACAATGAGCAGTTCTTC. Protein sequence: CASSLATFYNEQFF.

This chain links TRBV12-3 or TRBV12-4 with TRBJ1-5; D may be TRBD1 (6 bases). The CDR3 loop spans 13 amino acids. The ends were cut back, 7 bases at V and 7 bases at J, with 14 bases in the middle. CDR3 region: CASTLDDRQPQHF. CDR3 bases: TGTGCCAGCACCCTAGATGACAGGCAGCCCCAGCATTTT.

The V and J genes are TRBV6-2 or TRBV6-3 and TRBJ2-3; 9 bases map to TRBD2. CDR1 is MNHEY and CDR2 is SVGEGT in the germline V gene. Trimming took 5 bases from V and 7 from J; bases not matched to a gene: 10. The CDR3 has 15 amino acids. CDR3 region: CASSSTEAGGYTQYF. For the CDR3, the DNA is TGTGCCAGCAGTAGCACAGAAGCGGGAGGATATACGCAGTATTTT.

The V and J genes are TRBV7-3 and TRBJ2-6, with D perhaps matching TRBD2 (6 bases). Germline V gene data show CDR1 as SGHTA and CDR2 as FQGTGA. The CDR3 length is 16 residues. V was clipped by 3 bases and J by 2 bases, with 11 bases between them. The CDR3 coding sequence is TGTGCCAGCAGCTTCTTTTCGGGGGCTGGGGCCAACGTCCTGACTTTC. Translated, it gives CASSFFSGAGANVLTF. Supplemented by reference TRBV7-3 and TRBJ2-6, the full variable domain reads GAGVSQTPSNKVTEKGKYVELRCDPISGHTALYWYRQSLGQGPEFLIYFQGTGAADDSGLPNDRFFAVRPEGSVSTLKIQRTERGDSAVYLCASSFFSGAGANVLTFGAGSRLTVL.

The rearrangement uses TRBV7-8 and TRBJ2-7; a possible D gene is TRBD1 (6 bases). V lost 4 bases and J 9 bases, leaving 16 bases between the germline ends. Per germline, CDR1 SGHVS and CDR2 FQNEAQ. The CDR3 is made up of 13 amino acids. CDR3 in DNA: TGTGCCAGCAGCTACCGACAGGCTCCAGGGCAGTACTTC. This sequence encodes CASSYRQAPGQYF.

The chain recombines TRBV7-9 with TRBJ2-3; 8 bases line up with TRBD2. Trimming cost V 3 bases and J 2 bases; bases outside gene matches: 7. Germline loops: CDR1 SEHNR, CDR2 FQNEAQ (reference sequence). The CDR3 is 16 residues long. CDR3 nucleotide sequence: TGTGCCAGCAGCTTGTTCCGGGGGGGATTCACAGATACGCAGTATTTT. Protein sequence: CASSLFRGGFTDTQYF.

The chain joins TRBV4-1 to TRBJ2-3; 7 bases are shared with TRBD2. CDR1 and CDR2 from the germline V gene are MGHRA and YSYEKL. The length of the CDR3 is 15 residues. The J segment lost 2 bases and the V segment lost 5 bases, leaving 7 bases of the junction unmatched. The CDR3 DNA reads TGCGCCAGCAGCGGTGCTAGCGGTACCACAGATACGCAGTATTTT. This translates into CASSGASGTTDTQYF.

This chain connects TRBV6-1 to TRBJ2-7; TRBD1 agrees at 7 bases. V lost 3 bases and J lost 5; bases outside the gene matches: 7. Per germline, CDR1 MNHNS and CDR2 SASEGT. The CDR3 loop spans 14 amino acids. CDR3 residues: CASSETGTNDEQYF. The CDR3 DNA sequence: TGTGCCAGCAGTGAGACAGGGACGAACGACGAGCAGTACTTC.

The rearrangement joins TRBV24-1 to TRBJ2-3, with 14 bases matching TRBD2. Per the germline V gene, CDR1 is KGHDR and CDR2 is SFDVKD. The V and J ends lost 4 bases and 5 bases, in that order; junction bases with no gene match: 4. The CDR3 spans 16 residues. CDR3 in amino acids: CATSDPGLAGVDTQYF. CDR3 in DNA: TGTGCCACCAGTGACCCGGGACTAGCGGGGGTAGATACGCAGTATTTT.

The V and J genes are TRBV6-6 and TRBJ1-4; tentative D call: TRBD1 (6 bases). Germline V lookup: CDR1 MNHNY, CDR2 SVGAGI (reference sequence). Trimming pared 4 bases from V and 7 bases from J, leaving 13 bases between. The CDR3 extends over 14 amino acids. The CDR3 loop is CASSLTGWGEKLFF. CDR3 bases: TGTGCCAGCAGTTTGACAGGATGGGGTGAAAAACTGTTTTTT.

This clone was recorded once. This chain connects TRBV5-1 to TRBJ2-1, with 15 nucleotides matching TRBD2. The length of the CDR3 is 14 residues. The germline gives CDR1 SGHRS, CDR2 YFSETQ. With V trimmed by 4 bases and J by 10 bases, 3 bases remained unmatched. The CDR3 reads CASSAGTSGGEQFF. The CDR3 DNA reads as TGCGCCAGCAGCGCCGGGACTAGCGGGGGGGAGCAGTTCTTC.

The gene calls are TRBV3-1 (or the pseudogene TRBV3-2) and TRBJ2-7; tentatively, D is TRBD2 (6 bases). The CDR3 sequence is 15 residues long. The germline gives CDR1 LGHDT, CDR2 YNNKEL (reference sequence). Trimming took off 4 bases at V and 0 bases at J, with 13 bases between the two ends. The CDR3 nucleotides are TGTGCCAGCAGCCTTGGTGGAGCGGGCTCCTACGAGCAGTACTTC. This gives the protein CASSLGGAGSYEQYF.

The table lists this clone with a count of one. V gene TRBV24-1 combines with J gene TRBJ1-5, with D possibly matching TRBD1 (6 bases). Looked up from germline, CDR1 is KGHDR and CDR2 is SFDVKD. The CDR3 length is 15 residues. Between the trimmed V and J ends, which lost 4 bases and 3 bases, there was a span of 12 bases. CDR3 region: CATSETDRLNQPQHF. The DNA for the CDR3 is TGTGCCACCAGTGAAACTGACAGGCTCAATCAGCCCCAGCATTTT.

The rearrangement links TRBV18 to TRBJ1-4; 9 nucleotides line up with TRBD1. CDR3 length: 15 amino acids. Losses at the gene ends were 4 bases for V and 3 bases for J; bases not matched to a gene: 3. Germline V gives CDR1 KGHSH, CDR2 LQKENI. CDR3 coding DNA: TGTGCCAGCTCACGGACAGGGGATCCTAATGAAAAACTGTTTTTT. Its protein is CASSRTGDPNEKLFF.

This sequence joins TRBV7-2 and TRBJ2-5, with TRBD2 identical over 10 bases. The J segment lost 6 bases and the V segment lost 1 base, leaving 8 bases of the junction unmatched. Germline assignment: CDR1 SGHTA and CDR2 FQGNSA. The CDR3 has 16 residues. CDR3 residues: CASSLEAGGREKTQYF. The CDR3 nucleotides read TGTGCCAGCAGCTTAGAAGCGGGGGGGCGGGAGAAGACCCAGTACTTC. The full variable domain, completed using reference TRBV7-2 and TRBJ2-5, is GAGVSQSPSNKVTEKGKDVELRCDPISGHTALYWYRQSLGQGLEFLIYFQGNSAPDKSGLPSDRFSAERTGGSVSTLTIQRTQQEDSAVYLCASSLEAGGREKTQYFGPGTRLLVL.

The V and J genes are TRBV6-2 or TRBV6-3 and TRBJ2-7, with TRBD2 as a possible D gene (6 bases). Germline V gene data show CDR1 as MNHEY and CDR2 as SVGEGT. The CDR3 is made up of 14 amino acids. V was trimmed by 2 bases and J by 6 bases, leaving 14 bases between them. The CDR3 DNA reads TGTGCCAGCAGTTACCAGACTAGGGACGCCGAGCAGTACTTC. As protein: CASSYQTRDAEQYF.

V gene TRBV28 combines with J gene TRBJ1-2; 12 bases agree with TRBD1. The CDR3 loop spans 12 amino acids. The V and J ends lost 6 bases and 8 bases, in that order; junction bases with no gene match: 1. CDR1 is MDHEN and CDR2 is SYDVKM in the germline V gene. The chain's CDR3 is CASSGTGGGYTF. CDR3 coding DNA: TGTGCCAGCAGCGGGACAGGGGGCGGCTACACCTTC.

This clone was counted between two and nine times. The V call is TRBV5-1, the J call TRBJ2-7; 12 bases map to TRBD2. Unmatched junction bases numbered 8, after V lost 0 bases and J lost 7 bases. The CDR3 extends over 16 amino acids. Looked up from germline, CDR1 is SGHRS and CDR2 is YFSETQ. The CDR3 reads CASSLETGLAGGEQYF. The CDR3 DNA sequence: TGCGCCAGCAGCTTGGAAACGGGACTAGCGGGTGGAGAGCAGTACTTC.

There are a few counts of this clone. The CDR3: CASSLTSGSVYEQFF. Written as DNA, the CDR3 is TGTGCCAGCAGCCTAACTAGCGGGAGTGTTTATGAGCAGTTCTTC. The gene calls are TRBV11-2 and TRBJ2-1, with 11 bases identical to TRBD2. Losses at the gene ends were 5 bases for V and 8 bases for J; bases not matched to a gene: 8. Germline V gene sequence: CDR1 SGHAT, CDR2 FQNNGV. CDR3 length: 15 amino acids.

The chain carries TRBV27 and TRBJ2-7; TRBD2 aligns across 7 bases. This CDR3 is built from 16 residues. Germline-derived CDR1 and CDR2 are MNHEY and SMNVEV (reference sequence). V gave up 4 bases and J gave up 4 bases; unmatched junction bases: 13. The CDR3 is CASSSMGPGGGYEQYF. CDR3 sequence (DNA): TGTGCCAGCAGTTCAATGGGGCCGGGGGGAGGATACGAGCAGTACTTC.

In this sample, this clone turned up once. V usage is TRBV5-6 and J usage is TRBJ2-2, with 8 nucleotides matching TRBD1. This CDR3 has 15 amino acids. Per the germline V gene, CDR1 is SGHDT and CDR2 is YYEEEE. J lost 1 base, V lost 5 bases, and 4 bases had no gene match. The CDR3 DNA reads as TGTGCCAGCAGACTCGGACAGGGGAACACCGGGGAGCTGTTTTTT. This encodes CASRLGQGNTGELFF.

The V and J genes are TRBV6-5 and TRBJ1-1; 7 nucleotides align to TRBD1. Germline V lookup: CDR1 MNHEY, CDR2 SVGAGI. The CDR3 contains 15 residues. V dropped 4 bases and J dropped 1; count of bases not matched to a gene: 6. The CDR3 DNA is TGTGCCAGCAGTTGGGGTCGACAGGGGAACACTGAAGCTTTCTTT. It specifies CASSWGRQGNTEAFF.

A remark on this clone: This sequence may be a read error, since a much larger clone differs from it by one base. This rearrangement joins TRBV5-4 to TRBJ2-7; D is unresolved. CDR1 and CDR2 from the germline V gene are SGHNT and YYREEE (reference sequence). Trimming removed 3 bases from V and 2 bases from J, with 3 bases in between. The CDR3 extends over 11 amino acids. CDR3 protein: CASSSAYEQYF. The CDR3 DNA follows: TGTGCCAGCAGCTCCGCCTACGAGCAGTACTTC.